This T cell receptor (beta chain) was identified in a study of T cells expressing NK-cell markers. The overall study: Within the sequenced cohort of eight donors, seven exhibited HCMV seropositivity and one was seronegative.

About this clonotype itself: Antigen specificity is unknown.

General study results and limits: A few donors' CD3+CD56-NKG2C+ cells were dominated by the same clonotypes. Of the CD8+ T cell pool in roughly six donors, about 1.0-7.0% was accounted for by dominant NKG2C+ clonotypes.

CDR3 length: 15 residues. CDR1 is MDHEN, CDR2 SYDVKM, per germline. 5'RACE template switching built TCR beta cDNA with unique molecular identifiers. From its re-call of the 5' RACE reads, TCRdb lists each CDR3 protein once, without DNA. The sample table sets out about half a million distinct CDR3 sequences. The receptor was derived from a woman in her 50s in good health. The chain combines TRBV28 with TRBJ1-5; without DNA, the TCRdb call of TRBD1 cannot be checked. The sample was blood T cells: a sorted CD56 or NKG2C T cell subset, CD4+ or CD8+ T cells, or bulk PBMC T cells (not recorded which). The CDR3 here is CATEQTGTRNQPQHF.